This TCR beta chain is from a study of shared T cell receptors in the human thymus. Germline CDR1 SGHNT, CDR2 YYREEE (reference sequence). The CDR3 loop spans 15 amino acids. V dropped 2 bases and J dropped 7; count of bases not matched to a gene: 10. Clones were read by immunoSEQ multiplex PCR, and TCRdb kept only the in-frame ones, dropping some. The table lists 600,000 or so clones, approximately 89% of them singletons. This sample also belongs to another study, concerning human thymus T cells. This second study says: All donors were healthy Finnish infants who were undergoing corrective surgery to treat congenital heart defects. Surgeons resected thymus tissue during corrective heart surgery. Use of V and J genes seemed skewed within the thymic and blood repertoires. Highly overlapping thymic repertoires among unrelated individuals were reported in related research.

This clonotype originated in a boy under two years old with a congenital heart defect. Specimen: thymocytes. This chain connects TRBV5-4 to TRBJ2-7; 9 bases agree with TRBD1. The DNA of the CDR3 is TGTGCCAGCAGCTTCGGTGACAGGGGGATAGGGGAGCAGTACTTC. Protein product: CASSFGDRGIGEQYF.